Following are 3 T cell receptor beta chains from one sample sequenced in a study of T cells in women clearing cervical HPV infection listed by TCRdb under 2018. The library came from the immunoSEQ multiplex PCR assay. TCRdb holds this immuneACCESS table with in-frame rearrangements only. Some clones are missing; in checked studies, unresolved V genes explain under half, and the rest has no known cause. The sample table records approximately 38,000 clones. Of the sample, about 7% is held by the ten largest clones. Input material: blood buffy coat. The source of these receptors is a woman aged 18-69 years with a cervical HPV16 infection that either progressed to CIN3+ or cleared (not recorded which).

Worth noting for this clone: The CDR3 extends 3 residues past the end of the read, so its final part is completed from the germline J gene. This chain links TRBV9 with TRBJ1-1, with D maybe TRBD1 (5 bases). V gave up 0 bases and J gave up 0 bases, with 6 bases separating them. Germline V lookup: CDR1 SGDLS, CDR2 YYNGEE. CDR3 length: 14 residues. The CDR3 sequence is CASSVAGLNTEAFF. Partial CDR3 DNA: TGTGCCAGCAGCGTAGCAGGGCTGAACACTGAA.

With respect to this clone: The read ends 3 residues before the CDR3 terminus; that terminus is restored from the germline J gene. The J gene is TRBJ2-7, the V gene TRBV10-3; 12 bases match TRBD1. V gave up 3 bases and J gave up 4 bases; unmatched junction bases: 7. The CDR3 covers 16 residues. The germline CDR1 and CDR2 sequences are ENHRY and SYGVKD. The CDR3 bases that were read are TGTGCCATCAGTGACCCCGGGACAGGGGGCAGTTACGAG. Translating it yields CAISDPGTGGSYE. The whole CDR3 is CAISDPGTGGSYEQYF.

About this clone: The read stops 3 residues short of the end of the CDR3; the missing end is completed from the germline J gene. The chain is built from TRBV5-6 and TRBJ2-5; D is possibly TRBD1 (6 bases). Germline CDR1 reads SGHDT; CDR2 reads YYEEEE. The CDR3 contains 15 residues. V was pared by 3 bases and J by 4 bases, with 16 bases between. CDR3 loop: CASSSYGGGRETQYF. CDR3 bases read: TGTGCCAGCAGCTCTTATGGTGGGGGCCGAGAGACC. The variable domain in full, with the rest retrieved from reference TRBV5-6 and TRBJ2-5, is DAGVTQSPTHLIKTRGQQVTLRCSPKSGHDTVSWYQQALGQGPQFIFQYYEEEERQRGNFPDRFSGHQFPNYSSELNVNALLLGDSALYLCASSSYGGGRETQYFGPGTRLLVL.